This T cell receptor (beta chain) appears in the sequencing data of a study of blood T cells in healthy people across ages. The CDR3 loop spans 16 amino acids. Germline trimming cut 1 base from V and 2 bases from J; bases unmatched to any gene: 7. Germline CDR1 LGHDT, CDR2 YNNKEL (reference sequence). A second PCR, run for about 6 to 11 cycles, used a sample-barcoded 5' primer plus a J-beta primer mix. Every cDNA molecule bore a tag from a template-switch adaptor containing 12 random nucleotides. TCRdb ran MiXCR on the 5' RACE reads and lists one entry per CDR3 protein. Of over 600,000 distinct CDR3 sequences in the sample, around a fifth were seen once.

Specimen: blood. This rearrangement joins TRBV3-1 to TRBJ2-5; 7 nucleotides line up with TRBD2. This clonotype was obtained from a man in his sixties or seventies in good health. The CDR3: CASSQGGLTKQETQYF. CDR3 nucleotides: TGTGCCAGCAGCCAAGGGGGACTAACAAAACAAGAGACCCAGTACTTC.